This TCR beta chain is from a study of shared clonotypes between healthy human individuals. Whole-study context: Three plates were used per donor for CD4 naive, three for CD4 memory, two for CD8 naive and one for CD8 memory.

Replicate sorted-subset PCRs were loaded with roughly 200 ng DNA, 31,000 or so T cell genomes. Repertoires were generated with immunoSEQ multiplex PCR, while TCRdb's copy carries only in-frame clones and drops some. The sample yields 2,500,000 or so clones, more than 80% seen once. Donors included only healthy HIV-negative adults lacking recent acute infections or vaccinations. Germline V gives CDR1 LNHDA, CDR2 SQIVND (reference sequence). V was shortened by 4 bases and J by 1 base, with 13 bases between the two germline ends. The CDR3 spans 16 residues. Source material: naive CD4+ T cells sorted from blood. Subset specified: CD45RA+ positively selected. The sequence derives from a man between 18 and 29 years old in good health. The gene calls are TRBV19 and TRBJ2-2; D may be TRBD1 (6 bases). CDR3 coding DNA: TGTGCCAGTAGTAGGTTTAGGACAGAGAACACCGGGGAGCTGTTTTTT. Protein: CASSRFRTENTGELFF.